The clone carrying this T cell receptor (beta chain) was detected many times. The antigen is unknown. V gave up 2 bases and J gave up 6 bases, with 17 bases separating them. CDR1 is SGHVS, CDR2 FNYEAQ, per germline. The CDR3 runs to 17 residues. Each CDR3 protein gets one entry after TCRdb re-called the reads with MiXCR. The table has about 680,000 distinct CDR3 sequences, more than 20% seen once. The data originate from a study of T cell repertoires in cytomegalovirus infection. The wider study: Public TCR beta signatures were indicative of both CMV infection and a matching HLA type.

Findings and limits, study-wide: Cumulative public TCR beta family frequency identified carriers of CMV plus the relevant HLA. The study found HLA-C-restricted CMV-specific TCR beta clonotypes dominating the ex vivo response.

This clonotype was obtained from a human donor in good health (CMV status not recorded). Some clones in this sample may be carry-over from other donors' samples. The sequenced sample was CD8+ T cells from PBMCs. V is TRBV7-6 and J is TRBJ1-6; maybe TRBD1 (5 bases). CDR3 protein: CASSLSVGAVGNSPLHF. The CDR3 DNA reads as TGTGCCAGCAGCTTATCGGTAGGGGCGGTCGGTAATTCACCCCTCCACTTT.